Ten or more counts support the clone carrying this T cell receptor (beta chain). These data are taken from a study of T-cell reconstitution after alpha-beta-depleted transplantation in children. For TCRbeta, the library was prepared with unique molecular identifiers. One entry per CDR3 protein results from TCRdb running MiXCR on the PCR reads. There are fewer than 550,000 distinct CDR3 sequences in the sample; approximately 10% occur only once, and about 5% lies in the top ten. Trimming shortened V by 2 bases and J by 5 bases, and 4 bases separated the two germline ends. The CDR3 is 11 amino acids. Sample: PBMCs from the stem cell graft donor, taken from the stem cell graft. The chain carries TRBV12-3 or TRBV12-4 and TRBJ2-7; the D is unclear. This TCR came from a human donor who donated a stem cell graft to a child with acute myeloid leukemia. The CDR3: CASSLKDEQYF. In DNA, the CDR3 is TGTGCCAGCAGTTTAAAGGACGAGCAGTACTTC.